This T cell receptor beta chain is from a study of beta chain features in type 1 diabetes. This clone appeared a few times. Its antigen is not identified. In germline, CDR1 is SGDLS, CDR2 YYNGEE. The CDR3 covers 15 residues. With V trimmed by 4 bases and J by 7 bases, 9 bases remained unmatched. The investigators reverse transcribed all of the isolated RNA, so they sequenced expressed TCRB transcripts. Generated by immunoSEQ multiplex PCR, the TCRdb table keeps only in-frame clones and is missing some. The sample records 250,000 or so clones, just over 20% being singletons. Broader study findings: In every one of the four CD4+ subsets, TCRB CDR3s were moderately but significantly shorter in Type 1 diabetes patients. For type 1 diabetes patients, VDJ junctions showed fewer insertions and more deletions.

The TCR sequence derives from a woman in her 40s with type 1 diabetes. The chain combines TRBV9 with TRBJ2-1, with 9 nucleotides matching TRBD1. Sequenced material: naive CD4+ T cells from blood. CDR3 loop: CASSSHRGLENEQFF. As DNA, the CDR3 is TGTGCCAGCAGCTCCCACAGGGGGCTAGAGAATGAGCAGTTCTTC. Filled out from reference TRBV9 and TRBJ2-1, the complete variable domain reads DSGVTQTPKHLITATGQRVTLRCSPRSGDLSVYWYQQSLDQGLQFLIQYYNGEERAKGNILERFSAQQFPDLHSELNLSSLELGDSALYFCASSSHRGLENEQFFGPGTRLTVL.